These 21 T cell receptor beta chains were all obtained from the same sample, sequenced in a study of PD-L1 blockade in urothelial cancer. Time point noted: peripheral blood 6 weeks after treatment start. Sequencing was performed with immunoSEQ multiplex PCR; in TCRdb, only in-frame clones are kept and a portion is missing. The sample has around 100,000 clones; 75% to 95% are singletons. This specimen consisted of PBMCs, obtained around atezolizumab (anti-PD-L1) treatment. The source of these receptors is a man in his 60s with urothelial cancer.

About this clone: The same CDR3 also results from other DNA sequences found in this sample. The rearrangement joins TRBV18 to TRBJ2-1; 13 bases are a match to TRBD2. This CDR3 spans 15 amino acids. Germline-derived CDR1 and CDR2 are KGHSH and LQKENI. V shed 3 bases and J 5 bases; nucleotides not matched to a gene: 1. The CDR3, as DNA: TGTGCCAGCTCACCCGGACTAGCGGGGGACAATGAGCAGTTCTTC. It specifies CASSPGLAGDNEQFF.

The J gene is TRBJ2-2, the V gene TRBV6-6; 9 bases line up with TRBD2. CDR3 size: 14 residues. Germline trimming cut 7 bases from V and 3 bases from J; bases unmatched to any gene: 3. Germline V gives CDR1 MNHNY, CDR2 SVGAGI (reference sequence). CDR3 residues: CASKLAGDTGELFF. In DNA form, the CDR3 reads TGTGCCAGCAAATTAGCGGGAGACACCGGGGAGCTGTTTTTT.

The CDR3 sequence is CASSQGDRGYGYTF. The CDR3 DNA reads as TGCGCCAGCAGCCAAGGAGACAGAGGATATGGCTACACCTTC. The chain couples TRBV4-3 to TRBJ1-2, with D perhaps TRBD1 (5 bases). The germline V and J ends were trimmed by 1 base and 5 bases, with 11 bases remaining between them. This CDR3 has 14 residues. Germline V lookup: CDR1 LGHNA, CDR2 YSLEER.

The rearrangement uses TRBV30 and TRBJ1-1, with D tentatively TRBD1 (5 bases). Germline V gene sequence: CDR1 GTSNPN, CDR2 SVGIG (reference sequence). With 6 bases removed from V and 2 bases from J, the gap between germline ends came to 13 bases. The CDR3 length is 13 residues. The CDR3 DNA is TGTGCCTGCGGGGGAAGTCTTAACACTGAAGCTTTCTTT. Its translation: CACGGSLNTEAFF.

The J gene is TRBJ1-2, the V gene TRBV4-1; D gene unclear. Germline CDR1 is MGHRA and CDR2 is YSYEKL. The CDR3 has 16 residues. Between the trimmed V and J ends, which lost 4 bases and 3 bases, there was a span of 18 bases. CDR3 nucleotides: TGCGCCAGCAGCCCCCCCGGCCCGGGAGGGTACTATGGCTACACCTTC. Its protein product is CASSPPGPGGYYGYTF.

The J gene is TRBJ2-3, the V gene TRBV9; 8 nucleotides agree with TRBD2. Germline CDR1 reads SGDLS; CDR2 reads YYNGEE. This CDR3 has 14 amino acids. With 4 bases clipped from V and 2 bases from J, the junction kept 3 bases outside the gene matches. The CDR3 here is CASSPGGYTDTQYF. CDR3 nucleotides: TGTGCCAGCAGCCCGGGGGGGTACACAGATACGCAGTATTTT. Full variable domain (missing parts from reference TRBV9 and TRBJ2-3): DSGVTQTPKHLITATGQRVTLRCSPRSGDLSVYWYQQSLDQGLQFLIQYYNGEERAKGNILERFSAQQFPDLHSELNLSSLELGDSALYFCASSPGGYTDTQYFGPGTRLTVL.

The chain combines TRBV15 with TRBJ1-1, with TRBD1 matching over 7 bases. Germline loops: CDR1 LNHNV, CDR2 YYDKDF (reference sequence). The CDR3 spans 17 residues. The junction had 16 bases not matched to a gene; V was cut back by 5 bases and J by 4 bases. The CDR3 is CATSPRDEGAWGTEAFF. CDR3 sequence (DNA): TGTGCCACCAGCCCCCGCGATGAGGGGGCATGGGGCACTGAAGCTTTCTTT.

This chain's CDR3 is CASSAQGASTDTQYF. In DNA form, the CDR3 reads TGTGCCAGCAGTGCCCAGGGGGCAAGCACAGATACGCAGTATTTT. V usage is TRBV2 and J usage is TRBJ2-3; 8 nucleotides match TRBD1. This CDR3 region has 15 residues. With 4 bases clipped from V and 0 bases from J, the junction kept 3 bases outside the gene matches. Germline values: CDR1 SNHLY, CDR2 FYNNEI. The full variable domain, rest sourced from reference TRBV2 and TRBJ2-3, is EPEVTQTPSHQVTQMGQEVILRCVPISNHLYFYWYRQILGQKVEFLVSFYNNEISEKSEIFDDQFSVERPDGSNFTLKIRSTKLEDSAMYFCASSAQGASTDTQYFGPGTRLTVL.

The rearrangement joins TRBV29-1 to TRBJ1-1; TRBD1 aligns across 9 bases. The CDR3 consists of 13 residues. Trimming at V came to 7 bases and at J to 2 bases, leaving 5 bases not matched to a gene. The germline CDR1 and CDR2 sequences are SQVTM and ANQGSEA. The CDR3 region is CSGGTGQNTEAFF. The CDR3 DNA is TGCAGCGGAGGGACAGGGCAAAACACTGAAGCTTTCTTT. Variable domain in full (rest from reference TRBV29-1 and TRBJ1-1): SAVISQKPSRDICQRGTSLTIQCQVDSQVTMMFWYRQQPGQSLTLIATANQGSEATYESGFVIDKFPISRPNLTFSTLTVSNMSPEDSSIYLCSGGTGQNTEAFFGQGTRLTVV.

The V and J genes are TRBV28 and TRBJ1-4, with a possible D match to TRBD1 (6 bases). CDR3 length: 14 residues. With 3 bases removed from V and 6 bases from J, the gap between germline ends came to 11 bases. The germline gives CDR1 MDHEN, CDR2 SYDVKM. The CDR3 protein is CASSFGGRDEKLFF. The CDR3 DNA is TGTGCCAGCAGTTTCGGGGGGCGTGATGAAAAACTGTTTTTT.

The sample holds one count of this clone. As DNA, the CDR3 is TGTGCCAGCTTCCCCAGGGTTTCTCAGCCCCAGCATTTT. Protein product: CASFPRVSQPQHF. V usage is TRBV5-8 and J usage is TRBJ1-5, with D possibly TRBD1 on 5 matching bases. The V end lost 7 bases, the J end lost 6 bases, and 14 bases lay between the germline ends. CDR1 SGHTS and CDR2 YDEGEE come from the germline V gene. This CDR3 is built from 13 residues.

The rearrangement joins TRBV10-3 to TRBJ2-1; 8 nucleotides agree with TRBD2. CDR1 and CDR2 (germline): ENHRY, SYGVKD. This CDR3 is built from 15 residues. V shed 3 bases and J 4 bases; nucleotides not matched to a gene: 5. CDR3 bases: TGTGCCATCAGTGACACTAGCGGAGCTTACAATGAGCAGTTCTTC. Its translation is CAISDTSGAYNEQFF.

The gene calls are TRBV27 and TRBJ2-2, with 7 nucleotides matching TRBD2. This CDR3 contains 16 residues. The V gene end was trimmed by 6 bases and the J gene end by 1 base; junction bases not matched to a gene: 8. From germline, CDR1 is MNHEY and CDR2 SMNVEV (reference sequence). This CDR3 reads CASRRTPGGNTGELFF. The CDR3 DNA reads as TGTGCCAGCAGACGTACACCGGGGGGGAACACCGGGGAGCTGTTTTTT.

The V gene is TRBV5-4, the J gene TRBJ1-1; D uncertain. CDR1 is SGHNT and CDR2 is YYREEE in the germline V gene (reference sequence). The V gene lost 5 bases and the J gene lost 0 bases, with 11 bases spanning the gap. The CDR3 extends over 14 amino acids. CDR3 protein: CASSSSTLNTEAFF. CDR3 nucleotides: TGTGCCAGCAGTTCCTCGACACTGAACACTGAAGCTTTCTTT.

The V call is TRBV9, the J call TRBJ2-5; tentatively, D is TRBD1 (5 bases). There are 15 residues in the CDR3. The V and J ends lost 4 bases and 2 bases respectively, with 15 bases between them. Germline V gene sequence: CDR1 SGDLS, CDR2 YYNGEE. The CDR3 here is CASSPDSGVQETQYF. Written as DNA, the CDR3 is TGTGCCAGCAGCCCAGACAGTGGCGTACAAGAGACCCAGTACTTC.

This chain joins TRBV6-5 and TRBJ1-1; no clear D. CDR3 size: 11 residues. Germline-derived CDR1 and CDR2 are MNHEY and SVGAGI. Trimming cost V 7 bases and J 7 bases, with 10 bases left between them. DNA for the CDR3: TGTGCCAGCAAAGATCGAGATGAAGCTTTCTTT. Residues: CASKDRDEAFF.

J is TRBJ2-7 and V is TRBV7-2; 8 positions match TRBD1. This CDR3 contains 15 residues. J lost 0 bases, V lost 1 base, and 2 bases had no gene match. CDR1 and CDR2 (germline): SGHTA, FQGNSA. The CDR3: CASSLGTGTSYEQYF. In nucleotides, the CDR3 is TGTGCCAGCAGCTTAGGGACAGGGACCTCCTACGAGCAGTACTTC.

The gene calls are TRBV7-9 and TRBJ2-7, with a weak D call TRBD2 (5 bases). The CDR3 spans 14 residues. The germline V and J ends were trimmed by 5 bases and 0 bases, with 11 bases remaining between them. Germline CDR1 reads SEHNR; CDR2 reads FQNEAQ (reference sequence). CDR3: CASSRDYSSYEQYF. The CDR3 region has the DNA TGTGCCAGCAGCCGTGACTACAGCTCCTACGAGCAGTACTTC.

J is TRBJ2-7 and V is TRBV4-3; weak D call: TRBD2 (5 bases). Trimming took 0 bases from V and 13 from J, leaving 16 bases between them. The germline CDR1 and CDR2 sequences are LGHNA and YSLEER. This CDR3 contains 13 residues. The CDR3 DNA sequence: TGCGCCAGCAGCCAAGATGAGGGCTACCCCCCCTACTTC. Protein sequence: CASSQDEGYPPYF.

CDR3 nucleotides: TGTGCCAGTAGTAACAGGGAAAATGAGCAGTTCTTC. As protein: CASSNRENEQFF. The V and J genes are TRBV19 and TRBJ2-1; D is perhaps TRBD1 (6 bases). CDR1 and CDR2 (germline): LNHDA, SQIVND (reference sequence). The CDR3 consists of 12 residues. V was shortened by 4 bases and J by 7 bases, with 8 bases between the two germline ends.

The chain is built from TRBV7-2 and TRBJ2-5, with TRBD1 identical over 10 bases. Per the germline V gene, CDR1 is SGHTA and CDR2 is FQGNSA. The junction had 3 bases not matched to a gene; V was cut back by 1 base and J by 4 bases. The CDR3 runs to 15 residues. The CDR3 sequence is CASSLVGQGLETQYF. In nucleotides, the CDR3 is TGTGCCAGCAGCTTAGTGGGACAGGGGCTAGAGACCCAGTACTTC.